These T cell receptor beta chains were read from a single sample in a study of blood T cell repertoires in COVID-19. Using immunoSEQ multiplex PCR, the repertoire was profiled, and TCRdb retains in-frame clones only, with some absent. The repertoire has around 200,000 clones, around nine tenths of them found once; the top ten carry roughly 3.5%. Sequencing input: peripheral blood. Receptors were obtained from a man between 65 and 79 years old with acute or convalescent COVID-19. Both conserved end residues are part of each CDR3. D genes are given only for firm matches. Clone size is given for some rows only: seen once, a few or many times, or a class if the clone is expanded.

CDR3 DNA: TGCAGCGCCAGGCGGGAGGGACACACAGATACGCAGTATTTT
CDR3 protein: CSARREGHTDTQYF
clone size: .
J gene: TRBJ2-3
V gene: TRBV29-1
D gene: TRBD2

CDR3 DNA: TGTGCCAGCAGCTTAGCTGGACAGGAGGAAGCTTTCTTT
CDR3 protein: CASSLAGQEEAFF
clone size: .
J gene: TRBJ1-1
V gene: TRBV7-9
D gene: TRBD1

CDR3 DNA: TGTGCCAGCAGTGCACTGACTGGGGCCAACGTCCTGACTTTC
CDR3 protein: CASSALTGANVLTF
clone size: .
J gene: TRBJ2-6
V gene: TRBV25-1
D gene: .

CDR3 DNA: TGTGCAAGTCGCACCGCTCGACAGGTGGATAATTCACCCCTCCACTTT
CDR3 protein: CASRTARQVDNSPLHF
clone size: .
J gene: TRBJ1-6
V gene: TRBV12-2
D gene: .

CDR3 DNA: TGTGCCAGCGGCGGGACTAGCGGGATGGAGCAGTACTTC
CDR3 protein: CASGGTSGMEQYF
clone size: .
J gene: TRBJ2-7
V gene: TRBV2
D gene: TRBD2

CDR3 DNA: TGTGCCAGCAGCCCCCGGATTAGGGAGTCTGGAAACACCATATATTTT
CDR3 protein: CASSPRIRESGNTIYF
clone size: once
J gene: TRBJ1-3
V gene: TRBV9
D gene: .

CDR3 DNA: TGTGCCAGCAGCTTGAACGGGTGGACATACAATGAGCAGTTCTTC
CDR3 protein: CASSLNGWTYNEQFF
clone size: .
J gene: TRBJ2-1
V gene: TRBV5-6
D gene: .

CDR3 DNA: TGCGCCAGCAGCCCGAAGACAGGGGGGCCCTACAATGAGCAGTTCTTC
CDR3 protein: CASSPKTGGPYNEQFF
clone size: once
J gene: TRBJ2-1
V gene: TRBV5-1
D gene: TRBD1

CDR3 DNA: TGCAGCGTTTTCGGACAGGGGCCCTACGAGCAGTACTTC
CDR3 protein: CSVFGQGPYEQYF
clone size: .
J gene: TRBJ2-7
V gene: TRBV29-1
D gene: TRBD1

CDR3 DNA: TGTGCCAGCAGACGGACAGGGGAAGGCACCGGGGAGCTGTTTTTT
CDR3 protein: CASRRTGEGTGELFF
clone size: .
J gene: TRBJ2-2
V gene: TRBV7-3
D gene: TRBD1

CDR3 DNA: TGTGCCAGCAGCTTAACAAGCACAGATACGCAGTATTTT
CDR3 protein: CASSLTSTDTQYF
clone size: .
J gene: TRBJ2-3
V gene: TRBV5-4
D gene: .

CDR3 DNA: TGTGCCAGCAGCCCCCGGAGGGCAGACTCTGGAAACACCATATATTTT
CDR3 protein: CASSPRRADSGNTIYF
clone size: .
J gene: TRBJ1-3
V gene: TRBV11-2
D gene: .

CDR3 DNA: TGTGCCAGCAGCTCCCCAGCCTACAGCGGCTCCTACGAGCAGTACTTC
CDR3 protein: CASSSPAYSGSYEQYF
clone size: .
J gene: TRBJ2-7
V gene: TRBV13
D gene: .

CDR3 DNA: TGTGCCAGCAGTTTATCTGCAGGGGGAGAAAAACTGTTTTTT
CDR3 protein: CASSLSAGGEKLFF
clone size: .
J gene: TRBJ1-4
V gene: TRBV27
D gene: TRBD1

CDR3 DNA: TGTGCCAGCAGCTTGAAGGCGGGGGTCGATTCACCCCTCCACTTT
CDR3 protein: CASSLKAGVDSPLHF
clone size: few
J gene: TRBJ1-6
V gene: TRBV5-4
D gene: .

CDR3 DNA: TGTGCCGACGCCGGGACAGGCCACTACAATGAGCAGTTCTTC
CDR3 protein: CADAGTGHYNEQFF
clone size: .
J gene: TRBJ2-1
V gene: TRBV7-9
D gene: TRBD1

CDR3 DNA: TGTGCCAGCAGTTTGTCCCGACGACAGGTCCCCTCCTACGAGCAGTACTTC
CDR3 protein: CASSLSRRQVPSYEQYF
clone size: .
J gene: TRBJ2-7
V gene: TRBV28
D gene: .

CDR3 DNA: TGTGCCAGCAGCCAAAGGGGGGGCATAGAGGAAAAACTGTTTTTT
CDR3 protein: CASSQRGGIEEKLFF
clone size: .
J gene: TRBJ1-4
V gene: TRBV7-9
D gene: .

CDR3 DNA: TGTGCCAGCAGCCCAAGGGGGCCAGCTGGGATGAACACTGAAGCTTTCTTT
CDR3 protein: CASSPRGPAGMNTEAFF
clone size: .
J gene: TRBJ1-1
V gene: TRBV7-8
D gene: TRBD1

CDR3 DNA: TGTGCCAGCAGCCCCGGACTAGCGGGAGTAATGGAATACGAGCAGTACTTC
CDR3 protein: CASSPGLAGVMEYEQYF
clone size: .
J gene: TRBJ2-7
V gene: TRBV7-8
D gene: TRBD2

CDR3 DNA: TGCGCCAGCAGCCAAGGACTAGCGGGAGGGCCAAATGAGCAGTTCTTC
CDR3 protein: CASSQGLAGGPNEQFF
clone size: .
J gene: TRBJ2-1
V gene: TRBV4-1
D gene: TRBD2

CDR3 DNA: TGTGCCAGTAGGTCCACCGGGACAGGGAAAGGCTACACCTTC
CDR3 protein: CASRSTGTGKGYTF
clone size: .
J gene: TRBJ1-2
V gene: TRBV19
D gene: TRBD1

CDR3 DNA: TGTGCCAGCAGCCTAACAGGCTCCTATAATTCACCCCTCCACTTT
CDR3 protein: CASSLTGSYNSPLHF
clone size: .
J gene: TRBJ1-6
V gene: TRBV5-8
D gene: .

CDR3 DNA: TGTGCCAGCAGCCGCATGACTAGCGGGGGGGCGGGTGAGCAGTTCTTC
CDR3 protein: CASSRMTSGGAGEQFF
clone size: .
J gene: TRBJ2-1
V gene: TRBV7-2
D gene: TRBD2

CDR3 DNA: TGCGCCAGCAGGCCCGGCGGACTTGGAGAGACCCAGTACTTC
CDR3 protein: CASRPGGLGETQYF
clone size: .
J gene: TRBJ2-5
V gene: TRBV5-1
D gene: .

CDR3 DNA: TGCGCCAGCAGGAAGAGACTAGCGGGAGGAGGCGAGACCCAGTACTTC
CDR3 protein: CASRKRLAGGGETQYF
clone size: few
J gene: TRBJ2-5
V gene: TRBV5-1
D gene: TRBD2

CDR3 DNA: TGTGCCAGCAGCTCCCGAGGACAGGGAAACACTGAAGCTTTCTTT
CDR3 protein: CASSSRGQGNTEAFF
clone size: .
J gene: TRBJ1-1
V gene: TRBV5-8
D gene: TRBD1

CDR3 DNA: TGTGCCATCAGAACTAGCGGGGAGACCCAGTACTTC
CDR3 protein: CAIRTSGETQYF
clone size: .
J gene: TRBJ2-5
V gene: TRBV10-3
D gene: TRBD2

CDR3 DNA: TGTGCCAGCAGCTTAAACCCCGGGACTAGCGATGAGCAGTTCTTC
CDR3 protein: CASSLNPGTSDEQFF
clone size: .
J gene: TRBJ2-1
V gene: TRBV7-3
D gene: TRBD2

CDR3 DNA: TGTGCCAGCAGCTTAACCGGGACAGACTATGGCTACACCTTC
CDR3 protein: CASSLTGTDYGYTF
clone size: .
J gene: TRBJ1-2
V gene: TRBV7-3
D gene: TRBD1